One and the same sample provided the 28 T cell receptor beta chains below, sequenced in a study of cytomegalovirus exposure and HLA in healthy donors. It was with 60 Vbeta and 13 Jbeta primers that the PCR ran. Sequencing was performed with immunoSEQ multiplex PCR; in TCRdb, only in-frame clones are kept and a portion is missing. The sample holds under 200,000 clones, 73% seen once. Sample: PBMCs. The source of these receptors is a woman in her thirties in good health and CMV-seronegative.

The V gene is TRBV2, the J gene TRBJ2-7; 13 nucleotides match TRBD2. The V gene's germline CDR1 is SNHLY and CDR2 FYNNEI. With 6 bases clipped from V and 6 bases from J, the junction kept 8 bases outside the gene matches. This CDR3 spans 15 amino acids. CDR3 sequence reads: CASRDMGLAGSEQYF. In DNA, the CDR3 is TGTGCCAGCAGGGATATGGGACTAGCGGGGAGCGAGCAGTACTTC.

J is TRBJ1-2 and V is TRBV7-9; D gene unclear. The V gene's germline CDR1 is SEHNR and CDR2 FQNEAQ (reference sequence). The germline V and J ends were trimmed by 2 bases and 3 bases, with 10 bases remaining between them. The CDR3 runs 14 residues. The CDR3 here is CASSLLSGDYGYTF. For the CDR3, the DNA is TGTGCCAGCAGCTTATTATCGGGTGACTATGGCTACACCTTC. Using reference TRBV7-9 and TRBJ1-2 for the parts outside the CDR3, the full variable domain is DTGVSQNPRHKITKRGQNVTFRCDPISEHNRLYWYRQTLGQGPEFLTYFQNEAQLEKSRLLSDRFSAERPKGSFSTLEIQRTEQGDSAMYLCASSLLSGDYGYTFGSGTRLTVV.

The chain links TRBV5-1 to TRBJ2-3, with 13 nucleotides matching TRBD2. Looked up from germline, CDR1 is SGHRS and CDR2 is YFSETQ. The CDR3 totals 19 residues. V gave up 4 bases and J gave up 0 bases; unmatched junction bases: 11. The CDR3 sequence is CASSRVVLAGGPSTDTQYF. In nucleotides, the CDR3 is TGCGCCAGCAGCCGGGTGGTACTAGCGGGAGGGCCGAGCACAGATACGCAGTATTTT.

This clone was recorded only once. J is TRBJ2-3 and V is TRBV5-1; 11 nucleotides agree with TRBD2. The germline V gene has CDR1 SGHRS and CDR2 YFSETQ. With V trimmed by 4 bases and J by 4 bases, 8 bases remained unmatched. This CDR3 has 16 amino acids. The CDR3 protein is CASSDRLLAGADTQYF. Written as DNA, the CDR3 is TGCGCCAGCAGCGACCGGTTACTAGCGGGAGCAGATACGCAGTATTTT.

This clone was detected once. The J gene is TRBJ2-5, the V gene TRBV30; 7 nucleotides agree with TRBD1. Germline V gene data show CDR1 as GTSNPN and CDR2 as SVGIG (reference sequence). The CDR3 covers 16 residues. The junction had 14 bases not matched to a gene; V was cut back by 3 bases and J by 4 bases. The CDR3 sequence is CAWSPTQGVSGETQYF. The CDR3 DNA sequence: TGTGCCTGGAGCCCCACTCAGGGGGTTAGTGGAGAGACCCAGTACTTC.

To note about this clone: The junction and the germline gene differ at one end; a read error may be behind it. The V gene is TRBV7-9, the J gene TRBJ2-1, with 9 nucleotides matching TRBD1. The V gene's germline CDR1 is SEHNR and CDR2 FQNEAQ (reference sequence). This CDR3 region has 18 residues. The CDR3 DNA reads TGTTCCAGCAGCTTAGGGGTGACGGTGGACAGGGGCTACAATGAGCAGTTCTTC. It is translated as CSSSLGVTVDRGYNEQFF. The whole variable domain, filled in from reference TRBV7-9 and TRBJ2-1, reads DTGVSQNPRHKITKRGQNVTFRCDPISEHNRLYWYRQTLGQGPEFLTYFQNEAQLEKSRLLSDRFSAERPKGSFSTLEIQRTEQGDSAMYLCSSSLGVTVDRGYNEQFFGPGTRLTVL.

V gene TRBV18 combines with J gene TRBJ2-7; D possibly corresponds to TRBD2 (5 bases). Trimming stripped 3 bases from V and 3 bases from J, with 12 bases between. CDR3 length: 14 residues. CDR1 and CDR2 from the germline V gene are KGHSH and LQKENI. CDR3 residues: CASSPASTNYEQYF. The CDR3, as DNA: TGTGCCAGCTCACCCGCTAGCACTAACTACGAGCAGTACTTC.

This chain joins TRBV18 and TRBJ2-7; 11 bases align to TRBD1. The CDR3 has 16 residues. The V gene end was trimmed by 6 bases and the J gene end by 0 bases; junction bases not matched to a gene: 7. Germline CDR1 is KGHSH and CDR2 is LQKENI. The CDR3 is CASSPTGTGGSYEQYF. The CDR3 coding sequence is TGTGCCAGCTCCCCGACCGGGACAGGGGGCTCCTACGAGCAGTACTTC.

The chain joins TRBV9 to TRBJ1-1; 8 nucleotides line up with TRBD1. The CDR3 is 15 amino acids. The V gene's germline CDR1 is SGDLS and CDR2 YYNGEE. V lost 2 bases and J lost 10; bases outside the gene matches: 13. The chain's CDR3 is CASSVSGDRGGGAFF. CDR3 in DNA: TGTGCCAGCAGCGTGAGTGGAGACAGGGGAGGTGGAGCTTTCTTT.

The chain employs TRBV19 and TRBJ2-7, with 16 bases identical to TRBD2. CDR3 length: 15 residues. CDR1 and CDR2 from the germline V gene are LNHDA and SQIVND (reference sequence). Trimming at V came to 5 bases and at J to 6 bases, leaving 4 bases not matched to a gene. CDR3 amino acids: CASSFGTSGRAEQYF. For the CDR3, the DNA is TGTGCCAGTAGTTTCGGGACTAGCGGGAGGGCCGAGCAGTACTTC.

The chain carries TRBV27 and TRBJ2-3; 10 bases map to TRBD2. The CDR3 covers 15 residues. J gave up 4 bases and V 3 bases, and 4 bases lay outside the gene matches. Germline-derived CDR1 and CDR2 are MNHEY and SMNVEV (reference sequence). The DNA of the CDR3 is TGTGCCAGCAGTTTTCCTAGCGGGAGTCCAGATACGCAGTATTTT. Its protein product is CASSFPSGSPDTQYF.

V gene TRBV19 combines with J gene TRBJ2-7, with TRBD1 matching over 7 bases. The length of the CDR3 is 15 residues. Germline lookup yields CDR1 LNHDA and CDR2 SQIVND (reference sequence). J gave up 4 bases and V 5 bases, and 11 bases lay outside the gene matches. Written as DNA, the CDR3 is TGTGCCAGTAGTCTACGACAGGGACAGTTATACGAGCAGTACTTC. Residues: CASSLRQGQLYEQYF.

The J gene is TRBJ1-1, the V gene TRBV18, with a tentative D call TRBD1 (5 bases). The CDR3 covers 14 residues. V was clipped by 3 bases and J by 0 bases, with 8 bases between them. Germline assignment: CDR1 KGHSH and CDR2 LQKENI. As DNA, the CDR3 is TGTGCCAGCTCACCGGGACTGTTGAACACTGAAGCTTTCTTT. This encodes CASSPGLLNTEAFF. The full variable domain, rest sourced from reference TRBV18 and TRBJ1-1, is NAGVMQNPRHLVRRRGQEARLRCSPMKGHSHVYWYRQLPEEGLKFMVYLQKENIIDESGMPKERFSAEFPKEGPSILRIQQVVRGDSAAYFCASSPGLLNTEAFFGQGTRLTVV.

For the CDR3, the DNA is TGTGCCAGCAGTGCCCTTATCGGGAATCAGCCCCAGCATTTT. Encoded protein: CASSALIGNQPQHF. V is TRBV2 and J is TRBJ1-5; unclear D gene. From germline, CDR1 is SNHLY and CDR2 FYNNEI. The germline V and J ends were trimmed by 4 bases and 4 bases, with 11 bases remaining between them. The CDR3 is 14 residues long. The full variable domain, in which reference TRBV2 and TRBJ1-5 provide the parts outside the CDR3, is EPEVTQTPSHQVTQMGQEVILRCVPISNHLYFYWYRQILGQKVEFLVSFYNNEISEKSEIFDDQFSVERPDGSNFTLKIRSTKLEDSAMYFCASSALIGNQPQHFGDGTRLSIL.

The V and J genes are TRBV7-8 and TRBJ1-1; possibly TRBD1 for D (6 bases). The CDR3 runs 15 residues. V gave up 5 bases and J gave up 1 base, with 14 bases separating them. CDR1 and CDR2 from the germline V gene are SGHVS and FQNEAQ. The CDR3 region has the DNA TGTGCCAGCAGCACATGGACAGCGAAGAACACTGAAGCTTTCTTT. This gives the protein CASSTWTAKNTEAFF. Combining the CDR3 with reference TRBV7-8 and TRBJ1-1 gives the whole variable domain GAGVSQSPRYKVAKRGQDVALRCDPISGHVSLFWYQQALGQGPEFLTYFQNEAQLDKSGLPSDRFFAERPEGSVSTLKIQRTQQEDSAVYLCASSTWTAKNTEAFFGQGTRLTVV.

The V call is TRBV18, the J call TRBJ1-3; D is uncertain. The CDR3 loop spans 17 amino acids. V shed 1 base and J shed 1 base, with 14 bases lying between them. CDR1 KGHSH and CDR2 LQKENI come from the germline V gene. The CDR3 DNA reads as TGTGCCAGCTCACCACAAGCAAGCGGTGCGTCTGGAAACACCATATATTTT. Amino acid sequence: CASSPQASGASGNTIYF.

As regards this clone: The CDR3 does not end in the conserved phenylalanine or tryptophan, so this is likely a read error. The gene calls are TRBV9 and TRBJ1-1; D not resolved. V was shortened by 0 bases and J by 1 base, with 7 bases between the two germline ends. The CDR3 sequence is 14 residues long. Germline V CDR1 and CDR2: SGDLS, YYNGEE. The CDR3 region is CASSVGRANTEAFL. The CDR3 DNA sequence: TGTGCCAGCAGCGTAGGCAGAGCGAACACTGAAGCTTTCCTT.

This clone was seen more than once but under ten times. The chain combines TRBV4-1 with TRBJ2-2; no definite D call. The CDR3 loop spans 13 amino acids. Germline values: CDR1 MGHRA, CDR2 YSYEKL. V was clipped by 4 bases and J by 8 bases, with 11 bases between them. The CDR3 is CASSLFGAGELFF. DNA of the CDR3: TGCGCCAGCAGCCTTTTTGGAGCTGGGGAGCTGTTTTTT.

The chain employs TRBV6-6 and TRBJ2-7; 8 bases agree with TRBD1. Trimming cost V 5 bases and J 2 bases; bases outside gene matches: 8. The CDR3 contains 15 residues. The V gene's germline CDR1 is MNHNY and CDR2 SVGAGI (reference sequence). CDR3 residues: CASSTDRVGAYEQYF. The CDR3 DNA sequence: TGTGCCAGCAGTACGGACAGGGTAGGGGCCTACGAGCAGTACTTC.

The chain combines TRBV19 with TRBJ2-7; D might be TRBD2 (6 bases). Germline V gene lookup returns CDR1 LNHDA and CDR2 SQIVND (reference sequence). This CDR3 is built from 15 residues. The V and J ends lost 3 bases and 2 bases respectively, with 14 bases between them. The CDR3 nucleotides are TGTGCCAGTAGTATGGCTCCGGGGGTAGCCTACGAGCAGTACTTC. Translation: CASSMAPGVAYEQYF. Combining the CDR3 with reference TRBV19 and TRBJ2-7 gives the whole variable domain DGGITQSPKYLFRKEGQNVTLSCEQNLNHDAMYWYRQDPGQGLRLIYYSQIVNDFQKGDIAEGYSVSREKKESFPLTVTSAQKNPTAFYLCASSMAPGVAYEQYFGPGTRLTVT.

The chain employs TRBV5-1 and TRBJ2-7; D not resolved. Looked up from germline, CDR1 is SGHRS and CDR2 is YFSETQ. The V and J ends lost 2 bases and 2 bases respectively, with 17 bases between them. The CDR3 contains 16 residues. The CDR3 bases are TGCGCCAGCAGCTTCTCCGAGTCGGCGGATACCTACGAGCAGTACTTC. This sequence encodes CASSFSESADTYEQYF.

The chain combines TRBV7-9 with TRBJ2-7; D may be TRBD2 (5 bases). The V gene's germline CDR1 is SEHNR and CDR2 FQNEAQ (reference sequence). Trimming shortened V by 0 bases and J by 4 bases, and 16 bases separated the two germline ends. CDR3 length equals 16 residues. CDR3 bases: TGTGCCAGCAGCTTAGCTGGTCGGGGAGTTAATTACGAGCAGTACTTC. Protein sequence: CASSLAGRGVNYEQYF.

This chain joins TRBV7-9 and TRBJ2-1, with D possibly TRBD1 on 5 matching bases. The length of the CDR3 is 13 residues. Germline V gives CDR1 SEHNR, CDR2 FQNEAQ (reference sequence). V lost 5 bases, J lost 2 bases, and 7 bases lay in between. CDR3 nucleotides: TGTGCCAGCAGCCCAGGGCCCTACAATGAGCAGTTCTTC. It is translated as CASSPGPYNEQFF. The full variable domain, with the rest looked up from reference TRBV7-9 and TRBJ2-1, is DTGVSQNPRHKITKRGQNVTFRCDPISEHNRLYWYRQTLGQGPEFLTYFQNEAQLEKSRLLSDRFSAERPKGSFSTLEIQRTEQGDSAMYLCASSPGPYNEQFFGPGTRLTVL.

The chain links TRBV5-6 to TRBJ2-3; a possible D gene is TRBD2 (6 bases). The CDR3 contains 17 residues. The V and J ends lost 2 bases and 2 bases respectively, with 18 bases between them. Germline V lookup: CDR1 SGHDT, CDR2 YYEEEE. The CDR3 sequence: CASSFVMGWDSTDTQYF. The DNA for the CDR3 is TGTGCCAGCAGCTTCGTCATGGGGTGGGACTCCACAGATACGCAGTATTTT.

Only one count was recorded for this clone. CDR3 region: CASSLGLAGGYEQYF. Written as DNA, the CDR3 is TGTGCCAGCAGTTTAGGGCTAGCGGGAGGATACGAGCAGTACTTC. V is TRBV28 and J is TRBJ2-7; the match to TRBD2 covers 11 bases. The germline gives CDR1 MDHEN, CDR2 SYDVKM. The CDR3 has 15 residues. The J segment lost 4 bases and the V segment lost 2 bases, leaving 4 bases of the junction unmatched.

V is TRBV19 and J is TRBJ2-3; 7 bases are shared with TRBD1. The V gene's germline CDR1 is LNHDA and CDR2 SQIVND (reference sequence). The V segment lost 4 bases and the J segment 5 bases; nucleotides outside the gene matches: 6. The CDR3 length is 14 residues. The CDR3 sequence is CASSKDRVIDTQYF. CDR3 in DNA: TGTGCCAGTAGTAAAGACAGGGTTATAGATACGCAGTATTTT.

The V gene is TRBV7-9, the J gene TRBJ2-1; 7 positions match TRBD1. The length of the CDR3 is 15 residues. V shed 0 bases and J 6 bases; nucleotides not matched to a gene: 5. Germline CDR1 reads SEHNR; CDR2 reads FQNEAQ (reference sequence). CDR3 sequence reads: CASSLAGQKPNEQFF. The CDR3 coding sequence is TGTGCCAGCAGCTTAGCGGGACAGAAACCCAATGAGCAGTTCTTC.

The genes are TRBV7-9 and TRBJ2-7; no firm D call. The V end was cut by 5 bases, the J end by 3 bases, with 5 bases between. CDR1 is SEHNR, CDR2 FQNEAQ, per germline (reference sequence). The CDR3 covers 11 residues. The CDR3 sequence is CASSPIYEQYF. The DNA for the CDR3 is TGTGCCAGCAGCCCTATCTACGAGCAGTACTTC.